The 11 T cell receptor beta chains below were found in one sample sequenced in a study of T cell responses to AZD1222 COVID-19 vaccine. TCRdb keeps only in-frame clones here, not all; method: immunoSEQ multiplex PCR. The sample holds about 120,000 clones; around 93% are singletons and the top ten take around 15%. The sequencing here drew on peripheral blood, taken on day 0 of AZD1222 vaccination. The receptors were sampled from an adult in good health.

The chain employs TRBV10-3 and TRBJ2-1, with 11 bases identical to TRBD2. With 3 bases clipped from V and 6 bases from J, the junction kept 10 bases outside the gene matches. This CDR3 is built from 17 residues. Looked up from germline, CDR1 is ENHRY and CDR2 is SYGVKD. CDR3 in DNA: TGTGCCATCAGTGACCTCGGACTAGCGGGTTTCTCCAATGAGCAGTTCTTC. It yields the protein CAISDLGLAGFSNEQFF.

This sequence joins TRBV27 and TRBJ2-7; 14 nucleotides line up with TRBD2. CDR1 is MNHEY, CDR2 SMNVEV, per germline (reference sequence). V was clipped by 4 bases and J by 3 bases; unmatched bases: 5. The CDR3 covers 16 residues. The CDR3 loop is CASSYGTSGSIYEQYF. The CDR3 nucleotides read TGTGCCAGCAGTTATGGGACTAGCGGGAGTATCTACGAGCAGTACTTC.

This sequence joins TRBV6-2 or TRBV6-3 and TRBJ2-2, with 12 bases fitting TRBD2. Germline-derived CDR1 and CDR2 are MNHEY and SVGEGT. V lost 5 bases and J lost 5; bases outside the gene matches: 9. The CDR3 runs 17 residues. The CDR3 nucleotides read TGTGCCAGCAGTAGTCTTCACGGGACTAGCGGGACCGGGGAGCTGTTTTTT. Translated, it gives CASSSLHGTSGTGELFF.

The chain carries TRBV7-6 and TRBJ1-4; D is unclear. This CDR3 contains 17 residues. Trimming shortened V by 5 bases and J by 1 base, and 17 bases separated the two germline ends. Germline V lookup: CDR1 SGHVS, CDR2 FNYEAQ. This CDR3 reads CASSPRSVTRTNEKLFF. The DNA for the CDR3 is TGTGCCAGCAGCCCGAGATCGGTCACCCGAACTAATGAAAAACTGTTTTTT.

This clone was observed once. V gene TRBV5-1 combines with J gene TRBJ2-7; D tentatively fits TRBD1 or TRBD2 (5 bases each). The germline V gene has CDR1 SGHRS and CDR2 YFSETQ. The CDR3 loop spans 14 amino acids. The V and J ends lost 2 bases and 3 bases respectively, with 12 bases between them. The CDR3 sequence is CASSFLVGDYEQYF. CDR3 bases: TGCGCCAGCAGCTTTCTTGTGGGGGACTACGAGCAGTACTTC.

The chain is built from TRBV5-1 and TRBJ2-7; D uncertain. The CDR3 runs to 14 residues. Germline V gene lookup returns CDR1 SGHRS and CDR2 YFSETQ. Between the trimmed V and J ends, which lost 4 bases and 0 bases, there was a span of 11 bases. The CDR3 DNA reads TGCGCCAGCAGCACCTCCGGGCCCTCCTACGAGCAGTACTTC. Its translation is CASSTSGPSYEQYF. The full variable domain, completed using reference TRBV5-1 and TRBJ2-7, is KAGVTQTPRYLIKTRGQQVTLSCSPISGHRSVSWYQQTPGQGLQFLFEYFSETQRNKGNFPGRFSGRQFSNSRSEMNVSTLELGDSALYLCASSTSGPSYEQYFGPGTRLTVT.

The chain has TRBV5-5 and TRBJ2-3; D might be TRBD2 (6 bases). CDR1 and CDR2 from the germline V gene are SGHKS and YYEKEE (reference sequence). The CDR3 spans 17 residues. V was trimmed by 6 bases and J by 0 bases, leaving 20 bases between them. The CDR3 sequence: CASTDYGTYSSTDTQYF. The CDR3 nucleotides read TGTGCCAGCACCGATTACGGGACTTACTCTAGCACAGATACGCAGTATTTT.

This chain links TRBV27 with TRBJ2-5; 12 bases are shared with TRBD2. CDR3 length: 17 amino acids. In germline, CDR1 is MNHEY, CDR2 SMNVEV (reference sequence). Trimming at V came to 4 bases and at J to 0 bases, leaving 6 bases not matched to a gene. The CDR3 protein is CASSSLTSGGYQETQYF. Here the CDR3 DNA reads TGTGCCAGCAGTTCCCTTACTAGCGGGGGGTACCAAGAGACCCAGTACTTC.

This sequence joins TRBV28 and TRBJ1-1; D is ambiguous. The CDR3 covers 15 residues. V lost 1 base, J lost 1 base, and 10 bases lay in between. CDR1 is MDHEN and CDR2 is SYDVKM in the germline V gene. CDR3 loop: CASSLLVGGNTEAFF. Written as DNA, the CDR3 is TGTGCCAGCAGTTTATTAGTCGGCGGGAACACTGAAGCTTTCTTT.

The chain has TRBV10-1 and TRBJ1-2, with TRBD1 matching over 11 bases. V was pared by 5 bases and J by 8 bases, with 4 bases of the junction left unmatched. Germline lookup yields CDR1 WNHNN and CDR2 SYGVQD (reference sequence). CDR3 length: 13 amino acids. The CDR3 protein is CASSRTGGSGYTF. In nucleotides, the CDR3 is TGCGCCAGCAGTAGGACAGGGGGCTCCGGCTACACCTTC.

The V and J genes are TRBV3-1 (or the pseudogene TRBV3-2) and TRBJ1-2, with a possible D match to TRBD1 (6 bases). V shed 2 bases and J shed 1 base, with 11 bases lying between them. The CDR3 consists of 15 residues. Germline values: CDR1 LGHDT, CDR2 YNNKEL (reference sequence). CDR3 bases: TGTGCCAGCAGCCAACAGAGAGGGGGTAACTATGGCTACACCTTC. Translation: CASSQQRGGNYGYTF.